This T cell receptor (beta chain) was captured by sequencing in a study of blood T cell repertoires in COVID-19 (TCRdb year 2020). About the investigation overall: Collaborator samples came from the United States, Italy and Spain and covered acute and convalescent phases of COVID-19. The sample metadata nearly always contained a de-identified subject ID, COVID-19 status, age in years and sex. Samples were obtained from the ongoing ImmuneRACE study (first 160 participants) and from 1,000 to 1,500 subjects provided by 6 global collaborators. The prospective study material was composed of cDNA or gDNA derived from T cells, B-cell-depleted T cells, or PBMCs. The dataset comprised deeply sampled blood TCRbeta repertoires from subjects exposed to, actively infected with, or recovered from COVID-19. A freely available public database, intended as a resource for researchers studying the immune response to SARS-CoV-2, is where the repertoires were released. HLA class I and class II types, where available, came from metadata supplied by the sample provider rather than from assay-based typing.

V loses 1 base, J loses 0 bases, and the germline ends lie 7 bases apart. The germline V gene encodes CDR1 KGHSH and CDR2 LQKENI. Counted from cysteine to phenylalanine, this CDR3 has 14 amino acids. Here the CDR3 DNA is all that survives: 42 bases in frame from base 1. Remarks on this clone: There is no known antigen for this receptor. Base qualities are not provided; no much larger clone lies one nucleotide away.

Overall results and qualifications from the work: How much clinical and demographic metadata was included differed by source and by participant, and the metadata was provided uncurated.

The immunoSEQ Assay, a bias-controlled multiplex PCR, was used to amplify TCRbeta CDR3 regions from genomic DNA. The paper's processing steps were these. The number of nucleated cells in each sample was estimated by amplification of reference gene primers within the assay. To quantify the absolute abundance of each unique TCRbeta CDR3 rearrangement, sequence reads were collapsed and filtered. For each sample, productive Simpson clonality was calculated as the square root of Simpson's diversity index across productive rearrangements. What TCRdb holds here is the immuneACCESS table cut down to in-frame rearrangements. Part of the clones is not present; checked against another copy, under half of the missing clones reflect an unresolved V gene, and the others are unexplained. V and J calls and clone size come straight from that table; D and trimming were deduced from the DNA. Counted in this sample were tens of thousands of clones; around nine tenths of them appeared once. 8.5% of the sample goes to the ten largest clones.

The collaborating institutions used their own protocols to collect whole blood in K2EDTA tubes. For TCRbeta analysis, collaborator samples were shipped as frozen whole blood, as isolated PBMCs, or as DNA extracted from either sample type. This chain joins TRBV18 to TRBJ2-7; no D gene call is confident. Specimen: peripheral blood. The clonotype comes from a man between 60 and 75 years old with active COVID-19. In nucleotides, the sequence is TGTGCCAGCTCACCACAAAAGAGCTCCTACGAGCAGTACTTC. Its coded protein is CASSPQKSSYEQYF.